Here is one TCR beta chain with its context. Its target is unknown. Method: immunoSEQ multiplex PCR; TCRdb's copy keeps in-frame clones and lacks some. Of 71,000 or so clones listed, around 86% were seen once; the top ten hold approximately 1%. This sample is drawn from a study of OX40 agonist ivuxolimab in advanced cancers. Study-wide background: Mean age approximately 66 years, range about 20 to 79; approximately 83% male. Study results and limitations: Patients who responded partially at 0.1-3.0 mg/kg showed clonal expansion ranking among the lowest.

Sequenced here: CD4+ or CD8+ T cells sorted from blood, sampled in a trial of the OX40 agonist ivuxolimab. This receptor was taken from an adult with an advanced solid tumor such as melanoma, head and neck, liver or kidney cancer.

CDR3 coding DNA: TGTGCCTGGAGTAGCGTAGAGACCCAGTACTTC. It translates to CAWSSVETQYF. The chain employs TRBV30 and TRBJ2-5; no reliable D call. With 2 bases removed from V and 4 bases from J, the gap between germline ends came to 5 bases. CDR1 and CDR2 from the germline V gene are GTSNPN and SVGIG (reference sequence). The CDR3 consists of 11 residues.